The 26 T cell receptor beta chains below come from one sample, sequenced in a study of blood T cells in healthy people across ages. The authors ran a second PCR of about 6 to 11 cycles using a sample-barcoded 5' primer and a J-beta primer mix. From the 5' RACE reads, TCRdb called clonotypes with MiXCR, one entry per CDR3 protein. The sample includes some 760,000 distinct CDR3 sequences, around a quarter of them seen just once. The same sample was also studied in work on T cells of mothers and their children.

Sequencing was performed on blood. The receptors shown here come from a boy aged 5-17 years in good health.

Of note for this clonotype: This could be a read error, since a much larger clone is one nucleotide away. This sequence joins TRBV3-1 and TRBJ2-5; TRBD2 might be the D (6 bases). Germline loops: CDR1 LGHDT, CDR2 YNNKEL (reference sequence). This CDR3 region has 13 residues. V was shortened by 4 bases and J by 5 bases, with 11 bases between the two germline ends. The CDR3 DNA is TGTGCCAGCAGCCGAACTAGCAGCGAGACCCAGTACTTC. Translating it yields CASSRTSSETQYF.

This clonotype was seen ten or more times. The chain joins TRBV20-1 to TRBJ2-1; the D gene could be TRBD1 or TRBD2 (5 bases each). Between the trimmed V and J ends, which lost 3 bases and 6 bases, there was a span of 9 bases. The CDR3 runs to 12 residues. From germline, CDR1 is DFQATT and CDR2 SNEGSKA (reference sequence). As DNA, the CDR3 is TGCAGTGCTAGCCGGGACCGCAATGAGCAGTTCTTC. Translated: CSASRDRNEQFF.

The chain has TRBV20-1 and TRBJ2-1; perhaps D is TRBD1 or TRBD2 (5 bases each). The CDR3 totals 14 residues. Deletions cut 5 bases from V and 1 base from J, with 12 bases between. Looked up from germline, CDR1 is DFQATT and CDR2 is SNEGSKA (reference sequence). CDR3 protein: CSAAGDLSYNEQFF. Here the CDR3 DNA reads TGCAGTGCTGCCGGGGACCTATCCTACAATGAGCAGTTCTTC.

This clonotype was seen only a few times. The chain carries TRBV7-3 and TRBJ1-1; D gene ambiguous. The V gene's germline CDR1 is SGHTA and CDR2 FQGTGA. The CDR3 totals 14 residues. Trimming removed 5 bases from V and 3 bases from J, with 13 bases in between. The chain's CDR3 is CASSPTSRDTEAFF. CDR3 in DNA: TGTGCCAGCAGCCCGACCTCTCGTGACACTGAAGCTTTCTTT.

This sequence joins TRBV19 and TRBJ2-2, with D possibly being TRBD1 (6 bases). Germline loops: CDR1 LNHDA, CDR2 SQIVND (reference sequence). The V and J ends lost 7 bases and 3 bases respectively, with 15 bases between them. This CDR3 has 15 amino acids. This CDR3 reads CASNPGTGYTGELFF. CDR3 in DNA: TGTGCCAGTAACCCGGGAACAGGGTACACCGGGGAGCTGTTTTTT.

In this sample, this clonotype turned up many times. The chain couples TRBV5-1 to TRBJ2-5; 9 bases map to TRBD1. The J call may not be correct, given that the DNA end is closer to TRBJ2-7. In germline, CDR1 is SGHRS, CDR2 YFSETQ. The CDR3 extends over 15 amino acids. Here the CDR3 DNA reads TGCGCCAGCAGCTTGGCGGGACAGGGCCTTTACGAGCAGTACTTC. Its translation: CASSLAGQGLYEQYF.

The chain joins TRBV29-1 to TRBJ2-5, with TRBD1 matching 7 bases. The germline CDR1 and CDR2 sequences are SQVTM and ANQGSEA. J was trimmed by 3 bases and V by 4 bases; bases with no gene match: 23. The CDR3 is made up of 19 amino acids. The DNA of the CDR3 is TGCAGCGTTGGATCCCCGCCCCGACCGGGACAGAACCGAGAAGAGACCCAGTACTTC. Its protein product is CSVGSPPRPGQNREETQYF.

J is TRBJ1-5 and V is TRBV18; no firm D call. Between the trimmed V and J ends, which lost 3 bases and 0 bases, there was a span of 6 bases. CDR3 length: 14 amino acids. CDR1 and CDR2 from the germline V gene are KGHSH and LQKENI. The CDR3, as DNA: TGTGCCAGCTCACCCAATTATAGCAATCAGCCCCAGCATTTT. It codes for CASSPNYSNQPQHF.

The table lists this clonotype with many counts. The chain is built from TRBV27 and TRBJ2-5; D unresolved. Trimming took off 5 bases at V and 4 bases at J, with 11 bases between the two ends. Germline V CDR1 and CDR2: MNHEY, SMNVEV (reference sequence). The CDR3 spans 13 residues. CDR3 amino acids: CASSPDSGETQYF. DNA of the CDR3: TGTGCCAGCAGTCCCGATTCGGGAGAGACCCAGTACTTC.

The chain's CDR3 is CASSIGSGANVLTF. In nucleotides, the CDR3 is TGTGCCAGCAGTATTGGCTCTGGGGCCAACGTCCTGACTTTC. V is TRBV12-3 or TRBV12-4 and J is TRBJ2-6; D remains unclear. The CDR3 contains 14 residues. Trimming shortened V by 5 bases and J by 0 bases, and 5 bases separated the two germline ends.

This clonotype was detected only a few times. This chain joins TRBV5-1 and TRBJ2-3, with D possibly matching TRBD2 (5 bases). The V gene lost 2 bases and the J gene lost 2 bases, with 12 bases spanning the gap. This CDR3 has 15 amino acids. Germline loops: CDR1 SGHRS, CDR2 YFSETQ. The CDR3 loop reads CASSLLVGNTDTQYF. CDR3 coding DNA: TGCGCCAGCAGCTTACTAGTGGGGAACACAGATACGCAGTATTTT.

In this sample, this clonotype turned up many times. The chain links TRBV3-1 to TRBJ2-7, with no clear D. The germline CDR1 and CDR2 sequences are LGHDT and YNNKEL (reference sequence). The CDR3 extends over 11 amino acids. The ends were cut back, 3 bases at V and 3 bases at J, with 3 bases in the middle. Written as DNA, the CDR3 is TGTGCCAGCAGCCACTACTACGAGCAGTACTTC. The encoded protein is CASSHYYEQYF.

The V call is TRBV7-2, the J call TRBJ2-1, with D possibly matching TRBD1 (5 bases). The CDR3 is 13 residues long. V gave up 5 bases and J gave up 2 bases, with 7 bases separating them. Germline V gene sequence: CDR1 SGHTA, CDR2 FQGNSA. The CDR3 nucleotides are TGTGCCAGCAGCACGACAGCCTACAATGAGCAGTTCTTC. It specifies CASSTTAYNEQFF.

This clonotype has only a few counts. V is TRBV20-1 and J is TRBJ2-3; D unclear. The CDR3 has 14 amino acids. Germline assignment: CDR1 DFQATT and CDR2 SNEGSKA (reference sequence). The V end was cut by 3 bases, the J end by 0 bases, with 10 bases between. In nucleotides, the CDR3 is TGCAGTGCTAGCCGATCTTCTAGCACAGATACGCAGTATTTT. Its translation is CSASRSSSTDTQYF.

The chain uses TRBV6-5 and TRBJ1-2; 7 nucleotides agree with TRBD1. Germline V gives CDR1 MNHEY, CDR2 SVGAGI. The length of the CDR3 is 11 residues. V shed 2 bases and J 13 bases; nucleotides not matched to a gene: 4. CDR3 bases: TGTGCCAGCAGTTACGAGGGGGCCTTCACCTTC. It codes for CASSYEGAFTF.

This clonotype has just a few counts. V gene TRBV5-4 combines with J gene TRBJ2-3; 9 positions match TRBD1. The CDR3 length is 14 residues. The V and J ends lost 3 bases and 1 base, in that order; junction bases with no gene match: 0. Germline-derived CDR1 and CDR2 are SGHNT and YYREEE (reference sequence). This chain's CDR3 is CASSWDRGTDTQYF. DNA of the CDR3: TGTGCCAGCAGCTGGGACAGGGGCACAGATACGCAGTATTTT.

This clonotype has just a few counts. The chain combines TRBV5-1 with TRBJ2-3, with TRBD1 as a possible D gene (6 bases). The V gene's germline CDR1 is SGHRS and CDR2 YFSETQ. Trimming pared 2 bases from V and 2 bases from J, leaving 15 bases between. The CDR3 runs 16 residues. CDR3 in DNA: TGCGCCAGCAGCTTCCCTACAGGGCGTATCACAGATACGCAGTATTTT. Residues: CASSFPTGRITDTQYF.

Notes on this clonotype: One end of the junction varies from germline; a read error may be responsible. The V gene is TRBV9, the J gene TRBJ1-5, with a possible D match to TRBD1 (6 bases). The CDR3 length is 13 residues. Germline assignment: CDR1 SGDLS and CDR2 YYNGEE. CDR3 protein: CASSVGTHQPQHF. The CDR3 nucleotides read TGTGCCAGCAGTGTAGGGACACATCAGCCCCAGCATTTT.

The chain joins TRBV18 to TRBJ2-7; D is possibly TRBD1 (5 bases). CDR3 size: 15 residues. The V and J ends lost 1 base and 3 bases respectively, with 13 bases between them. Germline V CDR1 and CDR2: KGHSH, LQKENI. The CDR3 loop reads CASSPQQDTGYEQYF. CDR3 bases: TGTGCCAGCTCACCACAGCAGGACACAGGCTACGAGCAGTACTTC.

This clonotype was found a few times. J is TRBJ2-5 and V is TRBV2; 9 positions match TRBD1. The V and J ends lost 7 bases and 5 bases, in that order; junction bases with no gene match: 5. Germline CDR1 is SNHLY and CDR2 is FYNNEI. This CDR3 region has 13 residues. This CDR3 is CASNQGQGETQYF. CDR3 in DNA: TGTGCCAGCAACCAGGGACAGGGCGAGACCCAGTACTTC.

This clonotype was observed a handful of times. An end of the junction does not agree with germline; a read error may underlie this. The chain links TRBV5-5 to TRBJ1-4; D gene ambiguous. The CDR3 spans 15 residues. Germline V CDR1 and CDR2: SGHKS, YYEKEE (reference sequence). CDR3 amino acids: CDSSLAGRVGEKLFF. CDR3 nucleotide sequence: TGTGACAGCAGCTTGGCGGGCAGAGTTGGTGAAAAACTGTTTTTT. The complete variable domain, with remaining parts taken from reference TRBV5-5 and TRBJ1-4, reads DAGVTQSPTHLIKTRGQQVTLRCSPISGHKSVSWYQQVLGQGPQFIFQYYEKEERGRGNFPDRFSARQFPNYSSELNVNALLLGDSALYLCDSSLAGRVGEKLFFGSGTQLSVL.

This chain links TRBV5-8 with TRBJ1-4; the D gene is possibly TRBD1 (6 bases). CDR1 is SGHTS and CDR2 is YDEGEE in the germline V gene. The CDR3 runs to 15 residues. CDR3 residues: CVTSLTSGANEKLFF. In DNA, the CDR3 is TGTGTCACCAGCCTAACGTCAGGGGCTAATGAAAAACTGTTTTTT. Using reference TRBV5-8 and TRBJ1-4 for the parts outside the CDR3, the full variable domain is EAGVTQSPTHLIKTRGQQATLRCSPISGHTSVYWYQQALGLGLQFLLWYDEGEERNRGNFPPRFSGRQFPNYSSELNVNALELEDSALYLCVTSLTSGANEKLFFGSGTQLSVL.

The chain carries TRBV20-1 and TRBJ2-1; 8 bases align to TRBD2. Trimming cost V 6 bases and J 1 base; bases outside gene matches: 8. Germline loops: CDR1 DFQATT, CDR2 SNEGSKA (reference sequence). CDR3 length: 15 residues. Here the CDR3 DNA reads TGCAGTGCCAGACAACGGGGGGGGTCCTACAATGAGCAGTTCTTC. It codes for CSARQRGGSYNEQFF.

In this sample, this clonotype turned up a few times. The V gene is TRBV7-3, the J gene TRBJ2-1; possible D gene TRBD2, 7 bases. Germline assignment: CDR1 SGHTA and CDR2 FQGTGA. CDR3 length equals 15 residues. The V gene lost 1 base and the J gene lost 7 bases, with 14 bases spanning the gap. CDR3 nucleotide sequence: TGTGCCAGCAGCTTAAGTGCGGGGGCCACTAATGAGCAGTTCTTC. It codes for CASSLSAGATNEQFF.

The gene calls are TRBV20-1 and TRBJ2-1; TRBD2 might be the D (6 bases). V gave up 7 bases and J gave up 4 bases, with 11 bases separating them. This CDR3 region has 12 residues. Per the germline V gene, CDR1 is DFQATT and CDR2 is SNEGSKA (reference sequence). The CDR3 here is CSGSTSYNEQFF. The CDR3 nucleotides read TGCAGTGGTTCGACTAGTTACAATGAGCAGTTCTTC.

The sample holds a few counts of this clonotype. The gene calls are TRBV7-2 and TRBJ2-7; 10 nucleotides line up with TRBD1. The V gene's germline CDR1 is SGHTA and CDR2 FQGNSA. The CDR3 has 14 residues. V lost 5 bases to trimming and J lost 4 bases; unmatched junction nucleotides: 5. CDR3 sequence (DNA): TGTGCCAGCAGCCACCCGGGACAGGGGTACGAGCAGTACTTC. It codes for CASSHPGQGYEQYF.